The clone carrying this T cell receptor beta chain was seen just once. The antigen remains unidentified. These data originate in a study of cytomegalovirus exposure and HLA in healthy donors. Use of 60 Vbeta and 13 Jbeta primers characterized the PCR. Libraries were prepared by immunoSEQ multiplex PCR; TCRdb keeps only in-frame clonotypes and omits some of them. Among 240,000 or so clones, around 76% were seen once, and the ten largest hold more than 5%. Broader study findings: It was in a later analysis that TCR association rates were seen to vary by HLA locus, highest for DRB1 and lowest for HLA-C.

The germline V gene encodes CDR1 KGHSH and CDR2 LQKENI. V was clipped by 3 bases and J by 4 bases; unmatched bases: 0. This CDR3 has 13 residues. Source material: PBMCs. The chain uses TRBV18 and TRBJ1-2; TRBD1 aligns across 9 bases. This TCR was recovered from a woman between 40 and 50 years old in good health and CMV-seropositive. As DNA, the CDR3 is TGTGCCAGCTCACCGGGACAGGGCTATGGCTACACCTTC. Translated, it gives CASSPGQGYGYTF.